This TCR beta chain was profiled in a study of blood T cell repertoires in COVID-19. In the study overall: T cells, B-cell-depleted T cells, or PBMCs supplied cDNA or gDNA.

Clones were read by immunoSEQ multiplex PCR, and TCRdb kept only the in-frame ones, dropping some. The data contain about 26,000 clones, about 90% of them seen just once; the ten biggest clones take up 2.5% to 3%. CDR1 SEHNR and CDR2 FQNEAQ come from the germline V gene (reference sequence). V lost 2 bases and J 1 base, leaving 11 bases between the germline ends. This CDR3 is built from 15 residues. The rearrangement joins TRBV7-9 to TRBJ2-5; a possible D gene is TRBD2 (6 bases). Sequenced sample: peripheral blood. The sequence derives from a human donor in a cohort sampled during active COVID-19. The chain's CDR3 is CASSLLLGGQETQYF. The DNA for the CDR3 is TGTGCCAGCAGCTTACTTCTGGGGGGCCAAGAGACCCAGTACTTC.